This T cell receptor beta chain derives from a study of Ad26.COV2.S vaccination and SARS-CoV-2 variants (dated by TCRdb to 2020 to 2022). A note on the overall study: Vaccine-arm donors came from COV1001, a multicentre, randomized, double-blind, placebo-controlled phase I-IIa trial of Ad26.COV2.S in healthy adults. Ad26.COV2.S was administered intramuscularly at 5 x 10^10 or 1 x 10^11 viral particles, either as a single shot or as two shots given 56 days apart. TCRbeta repertoire sequencing was used to assess the specificity and breadth of SARS-CoV-2-reactive T cell receptors after Ad26.COV2.S vaccination. The TCR-sequenced set comprised about 32 samples: approximately 19 Ad26.COV2.S vaccine recipients, 5 placebo recipients and 8 SARS-CoV-2 convalescent individuals. Participants in the trial were split at random into five groups of five each, receiving low-dose or high-dose Ad26.COV2.S once or twice, or else placebo on both occasions. Investigators remained blinded to trial group allocation during experiments and outcome assessment.

Of note for this clone: Its antigen is still unknown. Within one base of it there is no much larger clone, and no base qualities were kept.

What this sample's treatment or condition label stands for: around 19 received Ad26.COV2.S at low or high dose, single or two shots; roughly five received placebo; per-sample allocation not given. For vaccine and placebo recipients, repertoires were sequenced using samples collected on day 63 after the first injection. In Cohort 1b, about two dozen adults aged 18-55 years were enrolled at a single site in Boston, USA, between 29 July and 7 August 2020. Ad26.COV2.S was a replication-incompetent adenovirus type 26 vector that expressed a prefusion-stabilized SARS-CoV-2 spike protein derived from the original Wuhan strain. The immunoSEQ Assay was used to sequence TCRbeta CDR3 regions. After extraction, genomic DNA underwent amplification by bias-controlled multiplex PCR, followed by high-throughput sequencing. Regarding the original processing steps: To quantify the absolute abundance of every unique TCRbeta CDR3 region, sequences were collapsed and filtered. T cell fraction was estimated by normalizing TCRbeta template counts to usable DNA, with usable DNA measured through amplification of reference genes found in all nucleated cells. Repertoire TCRs were annotated as SARS-CoV-2-specific by exact matching of V gene, CDR3 amino acid sequence and J gene to a known reactive TCR set. MIRA supplied the reference SARS-CoV-2 TCR set, which was filtered for enrichment in COVID-19-positive ImmuneCODE repertoires so that public or cross-reactive TCRs were removed. Using the MIRA antigens, annotated TCRs were further analysed by specific ORF or by position within an ORF. Depth was the summed frequency of annotated unique rearrangements, while breadth was defined as annotated unique rearrangements over total unique productive rearrangements. TCR breadth was compared between groups using two-sided Wilcoxon rank-sum tests. Entries here come from immuneACCESS through TCRdb and include only in-frame sequences with V and J called. Some clones fail to appear in such tables; in the studies checked, an unresolved V gene covers under half of the shortfall, and the cause of the remainder is unknown. V, J and clone size are taken as reported in that table, and D and trimming were inferred from the DNA itself. In all, the sample holds some 460,000 clones, and about 89% of those were seen once. 1.7% of the sample goes to the ten largest clones.

Findings and caveats that apply to the study as a whole: According to the authors, total T cell responses may have been underestimated by the TCR breadth and depth analyses. Non-spike TCR breadth was comparable between vaccine and placebo recipients, consistent with the vaccine containing only spike. After vaccination, substantial breadth of spike-specific CD8+ and CD4+ T cell responses was reported. Spike-specific TCR breadth was higher in Ad26.COV2.S recipients than in placebo recipients (P = 0.0014). The study lacked the statistical power to compare responses across vaccine doses or regimens.

The sample was peripheral blood, taken in a trial of Ad26.COV2.S vaccine versus placebo. This TCR was recovered from a person aged 18-65 years who received the Ad26.COV2.S COVID-19 vaccine or a placebo.

The base sequence is TGTGCCAGCAGCTTAGAGTTCGGCTACACCTTC. Translated, this gives CASSLEFGYTF. Rearrangement joined TRBV13 to TRBJ1-2; confidence is insufficient to name the D gene. V is reduced by 1 base and J by 8 bases, leaving a spacing of 5 bases between them. Based on the germline V gene (reference sequence), the CDR1 and CDR2 sequences are PRHDT and FYEKMQ. Spanning cysteine to phenylalanine, the CDR3 consists of 11 amino acids. Only the CDR3 DNA is retained, 33 bases long and in frame from the first base. Extended through the reference TRBV13 and TRBJ1-2 proteins, this CDR3 yields the full variable domain: AAGVIQSPRHLIKEKRETATLKCYPIPRHDTVYWYQQGPGQDPQFLISFYEKMQSDKGSIPDRFSAQQFSDYHSELNMSSLELGDSALYFCASSLEFGYTFGSGTRLTVV.